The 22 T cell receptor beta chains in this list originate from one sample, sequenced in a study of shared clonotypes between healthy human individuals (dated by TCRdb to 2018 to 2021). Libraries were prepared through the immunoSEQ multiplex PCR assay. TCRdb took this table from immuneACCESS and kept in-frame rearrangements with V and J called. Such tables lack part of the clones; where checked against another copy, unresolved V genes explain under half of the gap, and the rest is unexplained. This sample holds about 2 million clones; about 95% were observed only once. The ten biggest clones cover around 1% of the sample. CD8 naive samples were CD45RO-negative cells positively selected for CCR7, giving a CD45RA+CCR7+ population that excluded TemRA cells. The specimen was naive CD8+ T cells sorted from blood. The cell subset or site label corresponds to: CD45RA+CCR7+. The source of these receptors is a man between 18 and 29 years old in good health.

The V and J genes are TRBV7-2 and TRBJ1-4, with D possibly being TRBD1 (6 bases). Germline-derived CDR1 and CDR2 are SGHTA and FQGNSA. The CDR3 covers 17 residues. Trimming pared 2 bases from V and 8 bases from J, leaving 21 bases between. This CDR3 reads CASSLKSFGQLGEKLFF. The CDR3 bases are TGTGCCAGCAGCTTAAAAAGTTTTGGACAGTTAGGGGAAAAACTGTTTTTT.

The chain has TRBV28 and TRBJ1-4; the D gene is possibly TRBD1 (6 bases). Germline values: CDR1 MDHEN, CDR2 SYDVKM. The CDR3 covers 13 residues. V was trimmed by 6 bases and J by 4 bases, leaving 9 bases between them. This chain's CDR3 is CASRTGYNEKLFF. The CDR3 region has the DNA TGTGCCAGCAGGACAGGATATAATGAAAAACTGTTTTTT.

The CDR3 DNA sequence: TGCGCCAGCAGCCAAGGGCAAGTTAACTATGGCTACACCTTC. Protein product: CASSQGQVNYGYTF. The rearrangement joins TRBV4-1 to TRBJ1-2; unclear D gene. The CDR3 extends over 14 amino acids. Per the germline V gene, CDR1 is MGHRA and CDR2 is YSYEKL. V lost 1 base to trimming and J lost 1 base, with 7 bases between them.

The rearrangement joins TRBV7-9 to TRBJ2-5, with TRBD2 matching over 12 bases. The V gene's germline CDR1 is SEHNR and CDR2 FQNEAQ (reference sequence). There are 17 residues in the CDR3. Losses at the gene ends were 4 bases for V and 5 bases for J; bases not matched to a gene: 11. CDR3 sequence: CASSSPRTSGEVETQYF. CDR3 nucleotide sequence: TGTGCCAGCAGCTCCCCGCGGACTAGCGGGGAGGTGGAGACCCAGTACTTC. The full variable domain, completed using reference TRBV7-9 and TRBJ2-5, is DTGVSQNPRHKITKRGQNVTFRCDPISEHNRLYWYRQTLGQGPEFLTYFQNEAQLEKSRLLSDRFSAERPKGSFSTLEIQRTEQGDSAMYLCASSSPRTSGEVETQYFGPGTRLLVL.

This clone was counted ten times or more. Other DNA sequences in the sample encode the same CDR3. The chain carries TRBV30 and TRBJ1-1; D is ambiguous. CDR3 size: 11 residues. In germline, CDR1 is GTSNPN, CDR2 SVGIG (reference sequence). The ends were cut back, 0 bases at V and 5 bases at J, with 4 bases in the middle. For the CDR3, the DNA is TGTGCCTGGAGTGTTGGGACTGAAGCTTTCTTT. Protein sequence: CAWSVGTEAFF.

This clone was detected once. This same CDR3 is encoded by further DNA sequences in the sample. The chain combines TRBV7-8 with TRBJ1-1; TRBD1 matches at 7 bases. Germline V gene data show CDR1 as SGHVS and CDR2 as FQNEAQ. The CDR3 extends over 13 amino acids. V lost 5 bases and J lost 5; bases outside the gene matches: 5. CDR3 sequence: CASSRTGSTEAFF. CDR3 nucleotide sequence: TGTGCCAGCAGCCGGACAGGAAGTACTGAAGCTTTCTTT. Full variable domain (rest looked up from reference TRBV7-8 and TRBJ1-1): GAGVSQSPRYKVAKRGQDVALRCDPISGHVSLFWYQQALGQGPEFLTYFQNEAQLDKSGLPSDRFFAERPEGSVSTLKIQRTQQEDSAVYLCASSRTGSTEAFFGQGTRLTVV.

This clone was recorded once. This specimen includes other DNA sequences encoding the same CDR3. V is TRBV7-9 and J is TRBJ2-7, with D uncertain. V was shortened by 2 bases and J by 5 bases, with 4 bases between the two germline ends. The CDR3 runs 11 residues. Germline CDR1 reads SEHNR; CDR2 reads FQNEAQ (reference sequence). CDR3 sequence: CASSLSDEQYF. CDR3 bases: TGTGCCAGCAGCTTATCAGACGAGCAGTACTTC.

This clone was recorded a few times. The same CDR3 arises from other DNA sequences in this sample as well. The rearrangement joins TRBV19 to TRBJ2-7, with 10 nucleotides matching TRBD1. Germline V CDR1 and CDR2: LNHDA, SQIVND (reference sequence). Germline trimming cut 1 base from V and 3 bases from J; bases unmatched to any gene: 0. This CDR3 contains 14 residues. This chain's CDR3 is CASSIGTGGYEQYF. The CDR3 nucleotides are TGTGCCAGTAGTATAGGGACAGGGGGCTACGAGCAGTACTTC.

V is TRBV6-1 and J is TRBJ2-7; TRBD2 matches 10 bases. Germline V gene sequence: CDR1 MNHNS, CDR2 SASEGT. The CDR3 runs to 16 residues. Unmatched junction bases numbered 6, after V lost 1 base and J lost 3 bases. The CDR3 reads CASSEGVAGGRYEQYF. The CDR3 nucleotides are TGTGCCAGCAGTGAAGGTGTAGCGGGAGGACGCTACGAGCAGTACTTC.

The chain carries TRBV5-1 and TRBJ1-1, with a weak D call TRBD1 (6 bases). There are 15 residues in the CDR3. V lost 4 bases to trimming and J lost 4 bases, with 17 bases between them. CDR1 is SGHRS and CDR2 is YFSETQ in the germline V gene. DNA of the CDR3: TGCGCCAGCAGCCACTCACTCACAGGGACCACTGAAGCTTTCTTT. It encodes CASSHSLTGTTEAFF.

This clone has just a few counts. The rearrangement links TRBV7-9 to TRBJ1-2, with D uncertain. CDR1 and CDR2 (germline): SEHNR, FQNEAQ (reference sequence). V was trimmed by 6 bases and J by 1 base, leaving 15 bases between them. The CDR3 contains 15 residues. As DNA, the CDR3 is TGTGCCAGCAGTTACCAAGGCTCTGTTAACTATGGCTACACCTTC. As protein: CASSYQGSVNYGYTF.

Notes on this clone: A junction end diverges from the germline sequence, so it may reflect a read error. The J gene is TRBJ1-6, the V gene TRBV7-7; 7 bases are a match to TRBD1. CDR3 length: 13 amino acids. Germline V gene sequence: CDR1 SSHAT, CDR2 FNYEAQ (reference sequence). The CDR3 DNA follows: TGTGCTAGCAGCTTGGGGGACAGTTCACCCCTCCACTTT. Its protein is CASSLGDSSPLHF.

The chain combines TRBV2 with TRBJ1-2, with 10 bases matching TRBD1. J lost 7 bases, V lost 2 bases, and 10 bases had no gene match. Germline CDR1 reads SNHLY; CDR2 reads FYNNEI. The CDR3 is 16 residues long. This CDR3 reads CASSELETGGVGGYTF. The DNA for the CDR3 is TGTGCCAGCAGTGAACTAGAGACAGGGGGCGTGGGTGGCTACACCTTC. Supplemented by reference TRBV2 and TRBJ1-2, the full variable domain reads EPEVTQTPSHQVTQMGQEVILRCVPISNHLYFYWYRQILGQKVEFLVSFYNNEISEKSEIFDDQFSVERPDGSNFTLKIRSTKLEDSAMYFCASSELETGGVGGYTFGSGTRLTVV.

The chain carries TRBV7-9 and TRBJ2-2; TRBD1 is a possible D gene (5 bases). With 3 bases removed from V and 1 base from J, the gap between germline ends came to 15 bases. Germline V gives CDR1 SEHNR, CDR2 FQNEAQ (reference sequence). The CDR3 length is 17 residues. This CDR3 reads CASSFKKGQENTGELFF. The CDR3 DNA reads TGTGCCAGCAGCTTTAAGAAAGGACAAGAGAACACCGGGGAGCTGTTTTTT.

This CDR3 reads CASSLIKETQYF. The DNA for the CDR3 is TGTGCCAGCAGCCTTATTAAGGAGACCCAGTACTTC. J is TRBJ2-5 and V is TRBV11-2; D not certain. Trimming pared 5 bases from V and 5 bases from J, leaving 9 bases between. CDR1 and CDR2 from the germline V gene are SGHAT and FQNNGV. The CDR3 is 12 amino acids.

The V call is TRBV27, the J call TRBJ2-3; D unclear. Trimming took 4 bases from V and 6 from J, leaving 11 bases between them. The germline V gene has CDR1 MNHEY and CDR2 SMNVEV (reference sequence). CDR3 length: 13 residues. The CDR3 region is CASSSIDSDTQYF. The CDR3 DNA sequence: TGTGCCAGCAGTTCGATAGATTCGGATACGCAGTATTTT.

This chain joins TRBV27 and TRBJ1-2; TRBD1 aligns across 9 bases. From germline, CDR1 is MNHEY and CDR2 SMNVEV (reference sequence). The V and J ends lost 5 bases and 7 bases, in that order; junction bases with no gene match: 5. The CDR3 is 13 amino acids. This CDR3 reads CASSPRTGVGYTF. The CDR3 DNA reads TGTGCCAGCAGTCCCCGGACAGGGGTTGGCTACACCTTC.

The CDR3 region is CAWSEGATFQETQYF. The CDR3 nucleotides are TGTGCCTGGAGTGAGGGGGCCACCTTCCAAGAGACCCAGTACTTC. The rearrangement links TRBV30 to TRBJ2-5, with 7 bases lining up with TRBD1. The CDR3 is 15 amino acids. J was trimmed by 1 base and V by 1 base; bases with no gene match: 6. CDR1 and CDR2 from the germline V gene are GTSNPN and SVGIG (reference sequence). The whole variable domain, remainder taken from reference TRBV30 and TRBJ2-5, is SQTIHQWPATLVQPVGSPLSLECTVEGTSNPNLYWYRQAAGRGLQLLFYSVGIGQISSEVPQNLSASRPQDRQFILSSKKLLLSDSGFYLCAWSEGATFQETQYFGPGTRLLVL.

The CDR3 region has the DNA TGTGCCAGCAGCTCGACAGGGGGTCAGCCCCAGCATTTT. It encodes CASSSTGGQPQHF. The rearrangement links TRBV11-1 to TRBJ1-5; the match to TRBD1 covers 9 bases. The germline gives CDR1 SGHAT, CDR2 FQDESV (reference sequence). The V and J ends lost 4 bases and 6 bases, in that order; junction bases with no gene match: 1. The CDR3 sequence is 13 residues long.

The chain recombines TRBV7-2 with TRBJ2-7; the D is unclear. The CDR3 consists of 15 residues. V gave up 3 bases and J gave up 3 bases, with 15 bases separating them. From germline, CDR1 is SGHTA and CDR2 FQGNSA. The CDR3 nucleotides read TGTGCCAGCAGCTTTTATTCGGGCTTGGGCTACGAGCAGTACTTC. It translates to CASSFYSGLGYEQYF.

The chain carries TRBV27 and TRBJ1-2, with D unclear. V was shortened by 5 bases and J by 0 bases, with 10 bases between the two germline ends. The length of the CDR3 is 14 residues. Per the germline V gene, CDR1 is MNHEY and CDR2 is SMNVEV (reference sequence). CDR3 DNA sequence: TGTGCCAGCAGTCGCGTGAACTCTAACTATGGCTACACCTTC. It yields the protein CASSRVNSNYGYTF.

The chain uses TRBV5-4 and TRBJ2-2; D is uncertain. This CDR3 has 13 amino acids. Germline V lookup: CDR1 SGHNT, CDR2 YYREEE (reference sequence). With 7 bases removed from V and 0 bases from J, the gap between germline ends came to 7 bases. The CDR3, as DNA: TGTGCCAGCCTTGCGGCGAACACCGGGGAGCTGTTTTTT. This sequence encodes CASLAANTGELFF.